Listed below are T cell receptor beta chains from one sample, sequenced in a study of vaccination and CD4 T cells after COVID-19. Antigens of these TCRs are unknown. TCRdb called the PCR reads again in MiXCR, with one record for every CDR3 protein. The table has around 20,000 distinct CDR3 sequences, around 40% seen once; the top ten hold 9%. Sequences were derived from CD4+ T cells from blood, cultured in vitro, sampled after SARS-CoV-2 vaccination. These receptors all come from a human donor who had recovered from COVID-19. Both conserved end residues are part of each CDR3. A D gene is named only where the DNA matches it firmly. Where a row states a size, it is once, few, many or the class of an expanded clone; other rows omit it.

.	TRBV6-2/TRBV6-3	.	TRBJ1-1	TGTGCCAGCAGTCCCACATCCAACACTGAAGCTTTCTTT	CASSPTSNTEAFF
TRBD1	TRBV10-3	few	TRBJ1-4	TGTGCCATCAGTGACTCCCGGGACAGTAATGAAAAACTGTTTTTT	CAISDSRDSNEKLFF
.	TRBV6-1	.	TRBJ1-5	TGTGCCAGCAGTGACATACGGGCTAGCCCCCAGCATTTT	CASSDIRASPQHF
.	TRBV6-5	.	TRBJ2-5	TGTGCCAGCAGTTATGGTCGGAAAGAGACCCAGTACTTC	CASSYGRKETQYF
.	TRBV20-1	few	TRBJ1-5	TGCAGTGCTAGAGATATAAGGACGGGGAAAAACAATCAGCCCCAGCATTTT	CSARDIRTGKNNQPQHF
.	TRBV28	.	TRBJ1-2	TGTGCCAGCAGTTTTCAGGGGAGGTATGGCTACACCTTC	CASSFQGRYGYTF
TRBD1	TRBV7-9	.	TRBJ2-2	TGTGCCAGCAGCCCGGACAGGGAGGACGGGGAGCTGTTTTTT	CASSPDREDGELFF
TRBD2	TRBV15	few	TRBJ2-3	TGTGCCACCAGCAGAGACACGACTAGCGCTCGATTGGGAGATACGCAGTATTTT	CATSRDTTSARLGDTQYF
TRBD2	TRBV6-1	.	TRBJ2-1	TGTGCCAGCAGTCCCCGGGACGGTGAATTTCCGGGACTAGCGGGAGAAGGTTTTGACAATGAGCAGTTCTTC	CASSPRDGEFPGLAGEGFDNEQFF
.	TRBV7-2	.	TRBJ2-1	TGTGCCAGCAGCGCATTATACAATGAGCAGTTCTTC	CASSALYNEQFF
.	TRBV7-2	few	TRBJ2-3	TGTGCCAGCAGCTTAGACACAGATACGCAGTATTTT	CASSLDTDTQYF
.	TRBV5-1	.	TRBJ2-7	TGCGCCAGCAGCTTGTGGACGGGCTACGAGCAGTACTTC	CASSLWTGYEQYF
.	TRBV29-1	.	TRBJ2-3	TGCAGCGTTGGGATCTCGACAGGAGATACGCAGTATTTT	CSVGISTGDTQYF
.	TRBV5-4	.	TRBJ2-7	TGTGCCAGCAGCTTGGAAAGGTCAGGGGGGTTCAACGAGCAGTACTTC	CASSLERSGGFNEQYF
TRBD1	TRBV5-6	.	TRBJ1-1	TGTGCCAGCAGCCCCTGGGGACAGGGGAACACTGAAGCTTTCTTT	CASSPWGQGNTEAFF
TRBD2	TRBV11-3	.	TRBJ2-3	TGTGCCAGCAGCTTAGATCTGGCGGGGGGGCGAAATACGCAGTATTTT	CASSLDLAGGRNTQYF
.	TRBV4-3	.	TRBJ2-3	TGCGCCAGCAGCCCGGGACTTAGCACAGATACGCAGTATTTT	CASSPGLSTDTQYF
.	TRBV7-2	.	TRBJ1-3	TGTGCCAGCAGCTTAGCCAGTTTCTCTGGAAACACCATATATTTT	CASSLASFSGNTIYF
TRBD2	TRBV11-2	.	TRBJ2-1	TGTGCCAGCAGCCCGACCCTAGCGGGAGGGTCCTACAATGAGCAGTTCTTC	CASSPTLAGGSYNEQFF
.	TRBV11-2	.	TRBJ2-7	TGTGCCAGCAGCTTAGAGGGGGGACAGAACGAGCAGTACTTC	CASSLEGGQNEQYF
TRBD1	TRBV6-2/TRBV6-3	.	TRBJ1-2	TGTGCCAGCAGATGGACAGGGAATCGAGGCTACACCTTC	CASRWTGNRGYTF
.	TRBV28	.	TRBJ2-4	TGTGCCAGCAGTTTTGGCCTTTTATCGGCCAAAAACATTCAGTACTTC	CASSFGLLSAKNIQYF
.	TRBV7-2	.	TRBJ1-5	TGTGCCAGCAGCTCATCCGGGCGGCCCAATCAGCCCCAGCATTTT	CASSSSGRPNQPQHF
.	TRBV7-8	large	TRBJ1-2	TGTGCCAGCAGCTTAGTTGCGGGAGCAGAGGACTATGGCTACACCTTC	CASSLVAGAEDYGYTF
TRBD1	TRBV7-2	.	TRBJ2-1	TGTGCCAGCAGCATACCACAGGGGGCAATTATCCATGAGCAGTTCTTC	CASSIPQGAIIHEQFF
.	TRBV7-8	.	TRBJ2-2	TGTGCCAGCAGCATTCTTTCGGGACGGATTAACACCGGGGAGCTGTTTTTT	CASSILSGRINTGELFF
.	TRBV6-2/TRBV6-3	.	TRBJ1-5	TGTGCCAGCAGTCAGGGCCAGCCCCAGCATTTT	CASSQGQPQHF
.	TRBV12-2	.	TRBJ2-3	TGTGCAAGTCGCTTAGTGGTTGAGCGGGAACTAGGGGCAGATACGCAGTATTTT	CASRLVVERELGADTQYF
.	TRBV7-2	.	TRBJ1-1	TGTGCCAGCAGCTTAGTGGTGAACACTGAAGCTTTCTTT	CASSLVVNTEAFF
.	TRBV6-5	.	TRBJ1-2	TGTGCCAGCAGTTACCGTGACGGCAACTATGGCTACACCTTC	CASSYRDGNYGYTF
.	TRBV20-1	few	TRBJ1-6	TGCAGTGCTAGAGAGGCCTTACCGGGACGCGGCTCCTATAATTCACCCCTCCACTTT	CSAREALPGRGSYNSPLHF
TRBD1	TRBV7-2	.	TRBJ2-2	TGTGCCAGCAGACTGGGACAGGGGGCGGCCACCGGGGAGCTGTTTTTT	CASRLGQGAATGELFF
TRBD2	TRBV6-2/TRBV6-3	few	TRBJ2-1	TGTGCCAGCAGTTACGGGCTAGCGGGGGGGCAGAGTGAGCAGTTCTTC	CASSYGLAGGQSEQFF
.	TRBV12-3/TRBV12-4	.	TRBJ2-5	TGTGCCAGCAGCCCACGCCCTCCCGTTCTCTTCGGGGAGACCCAGTACTTC	CASSPRPPVLFGETQYF
.	TRBV5-5	few	TRBJ1-1	TGTGCCAGCAGCCCCGGGGGGGCGCCCACTGAAGCTTTCTTT	CASSPGGAPTEAFF
.	TRBV6-1	few	TRBJ1-2	TGTGCCCGACTCCAGGGACCGCATGGCTACACCTTC	CARLQGPHGYTF
.	TRBV19	.	TRBJ2-1	TGTGCCAGTAGTGTGGTAGCCTTACGCGATGAGCAGTTCTTC	CASSVVALRDEQFF
TRBD1	TRBV6-1	.	TRBJ2-3	TGTAAATCAGTTGGGGACAGGACTAGCACAGATACGCAGTATTTT	CKSVGDRTSTDTQYF
TRBD1	TRBV4-1	once	TRBJ1-2	TGCGCCAGCAGCCAACTTCGGACAGGGGGCTTACGGAGTGGCTACACCTTC	CASSQLRTGGLRSGYTF
.	TRBV7-8	.	TRBJ2-3	TGTGCCAGCAGCTTCCGGGGCGGAACAGATACGCAGTATTTT	CASSFRGGTDTQYF
.	TRBV19	.	TRBJ1-3	TGTGCCACCCGCCCGGGAGTCTCTGGAAACACCATATATTTT	CATRPGVSGNTIYF
.	TRBV2	.	TRBJ1-5	TGTGCCAGCAGAAGACAGGGCAATCAGCCCCAGCATTTT	CASRRQGNQPQHF
.	TRBV28	.	TRBJ2-7	TGTGCCAGCAGTTTAGGGCAAACCTACGAGCAGTACTTC	CASSLGQTYEQYF
TRBD1	TRBV10-3	.	TRBJ1-1	TGTGCCATCAGTGAGTCAGGGGGCACCGATCGGCGGACTGAAGCTTTCTTT	CAISESGGTDRRTEAFF
TRBD2	TRBV19	.	TRBJ2-1	TGTGCCACCAGCGACCTAGCGGGCAATGAGCAGTTCTTC	CATSDLAGNEQFF
.	TRBV27	few	TRBJ1-2	TGTGCCAGCAGTTCGTTTTCGGAGAAGCGCTATGGCTACACCTTC	CASSSFSEKRYGYTF
.	TRBV7-9	.	TRBJ1-1	TGTGCCAGCAGCTTCGGGGGTTGGGCTGAAGCTTTCTTT	CASSFGGWAEAFF
.	TRBV6-2/TRBV6-3	.	TRBJ1-2	TGTGCCAGCAGTTGGGACAAAATTTCCTATGGCTACACCTTC	CASSWDKISYGYTF
.	TRBV5-6	.	TRBJ2-5	TGTGCCAGCAGCTTGACTTTGTTGGACCCCGGGGAGACCCAGTACTTC	CASSLTLLDPGETQYF
.	TRBV19	.	TRBJ1-5	TGTGCCAGTAGACAGGGAACTCAGCCCCAGCATTTT	CASRQGTQPQHF
.	TRBV6-1	few	TRBJ1-5	TGTGCCAGCAGCCTTGACAGTAATCAGCCCCAGCATTTT	CASSLDSNQPQHF
.	TRBV7-9	few	TRBJ2-7	TGTGCCAGCAGCTTAGATTGGGCGGGCGAGCAGTACTTC	CASSLDWAGEQYF
TRBD1	TRBV11-3	.	TRBJ1-3	TGTGCCAGCACCCTGGACGGGACAGCGGGAGTATCTGGAAACACCATATATTTT	CASTLDGTAGVSGNTIYF
.	TRBV29-1	.	TRBJ2-5	TGCAGCGTACCGTGGGGGCGTGAGACCCAGTACTTC	CSVPWGRETQYF
.	TRBV7-9	.	TRBJ1-2	TGTGCCAGCAGCTCCCCCACTCTCGGGCTTGGCTACACCTTC	CASSSPTLGLGYTF
TRBD2	TRBV10-3	medium-sized	TRBJ2-5	TGTGCCATCAGTGAGTTACTAGCGGGAGGACCTAAAGAGACCCAGTACTTC	CAISELLAGGPKETQYF